The T cell receptor (beta chain) under discussion was sequenced for a study of control samples from healthy donors and cancer patients. Data came from immunoSEQ multiplex PCR; TCRdb stores just in-frame clones and leaves some out. There are about 120,000 clones in the sample; roughly 91% occur only once, and roughly 2.5% lies in the top ten. V was shortened by 7 bases and J by 0 bases, with 22 bases between the two germline ends. CDR1 and CDR2 (germline): LNHDA, SQIVND (reference sequence). The CDR3 is made up of 18 amino acids. This chain joins TRBV19 and TRBJ1-3, with a tentative D call TRBD1 (5 bases). The TCR was taken from a woman aged 70-85 years in good health. Sequencing was carried out using blood. CDR3 sequence reads: CASMFRDPSLGSGNTIYF. The CDR3 nucleotides read TGTGCCAGTATGTTCCGGGACCCAAGTTTAGGCTCTGGAAACACCATATATTTT.